This T cell receptor (beta chain) was profiled in a study of follicular helper T cells after annual influenza vaccination. The time point was: 2015-2016 season, 7 days after influenza vaccination. Sorted cTfh were non-naive CD4+CXCR5+PD-1+, either ICOS+CD38+ or ICOS-CD38-. Some clones are missing from TCRdb's copy, which holds only in-frame ones; the method was immunoSEQ multiplex PCR. The data show more than 4,000 clones, more than 75% seen once. The CDR3 length is 16 residues. V lost 0 bases to trimming and J lost 10 bases, with 22 bases between them. From germline, CDR1 is SGDLS and CDR2 YYNGEE. The chain joins TRBV9 to TRBJ1-1; D may be TRBD1 (5 bases). This TCR derives from an adult who received the influenza vaccine. Material: CXCR5+ CD38- circulating T follicular helper cells from blood, obtained 7 days after influenza vaccination. Described subset: circulating Tfh, non-naive CD4+CXCR5+PD-1+ (ICOS+CD38+ or ICOS-CD38-). The CDR3 nucleotides are TGTGCCAGCAGCGTAGAAGTCGATGGTGGGGGTTTCGCAGCTTTCTTT. It translates to CASSVEVDGGGFAAFF.